Included here is one T cell receptor (beta chain) sequence, with context. What it recognizes is unknown. These data originate in a study of cytomegalovirus exposure and HLA in healthy donors. A multiplex PCR was run with 60 Vbeta primers and 13 Jbeta primers. Assay used: immunoSEQ multiplex PCR; TCRdb lists only in-frame clones, some missing. Among around 120,000 clones listed, more than 60% were seen once. Study findings and constraints: Several top significant clusters appeared, in a later analysis, to be linked to common viral pathogens.

The sample was PBMCs. The sequence was collected from a woman aged 35 to 49 in good health and CMV-seronegative.

CDR3 coding DNA: TGTGCCAGCAGCCGGACAGCCGGTGATGGGTACGAGCAGTACTTC. Its protein is CASSRTAGDGYEQYF. This sequence joins TRBV9 and TRBJ2-5; TRBD1 is a possible D gene (6 bases). Gene TRBJ2-7 matches the end of the DNA better, so the J call may be wrong. The CDR3 length is 15 residues. Germline assignment: CDR1 SGDLS and CDR2 YYNGEE.